This T cell receptor beta chain comes out of a study of T cell responses to AZD1222 COVID-19 vaccine. Assay: immunoSEQ multiplex PCR; the TCRdb copy retains only in-frame clones and omits some. The repertoire holds 120,000 or so clones, with around 93% as singletons. V lost 6 bases to trimming and J lost 3 bases; unmatched junction nucleotides: 11. The CDR3 covers 17 residues. CDR1 is MNHEY, CDR2 SVGEGT, per germline. This chain links TRBV6-2 or TRBV6-3 with TRBJ1-5; 10 nucleotides align to TRBD1. This TCR derives from an adult who received the AZD1222 COVID-19 vaccine. The sequencing here drew on peripheral blood, taken 28 days after the second AZD1222 dose. The CDR3 sequence is CASSIGGTGVSNQPQHF. Here the CDR3 DNA reads TGTGCCAGCAGCATAGGGGGGACAGGGGTGTCCAATCAGCCCCAGCATTTT.